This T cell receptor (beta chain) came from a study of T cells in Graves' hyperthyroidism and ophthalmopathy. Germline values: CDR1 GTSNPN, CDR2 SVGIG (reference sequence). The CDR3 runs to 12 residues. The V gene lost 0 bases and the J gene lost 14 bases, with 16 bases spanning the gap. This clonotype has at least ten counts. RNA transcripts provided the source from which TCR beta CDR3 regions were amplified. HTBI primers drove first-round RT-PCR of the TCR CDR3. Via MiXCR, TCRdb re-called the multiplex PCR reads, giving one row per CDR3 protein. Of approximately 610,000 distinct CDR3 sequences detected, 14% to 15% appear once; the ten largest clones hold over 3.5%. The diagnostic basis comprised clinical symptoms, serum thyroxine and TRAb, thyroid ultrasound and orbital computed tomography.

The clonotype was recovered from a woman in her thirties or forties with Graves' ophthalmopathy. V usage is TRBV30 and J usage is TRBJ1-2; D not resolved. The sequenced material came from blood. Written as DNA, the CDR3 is TGTGCCTGGAGTGTAGGTGGGTGGAAGAGGACCTTC. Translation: CAWSVGGWKRTF. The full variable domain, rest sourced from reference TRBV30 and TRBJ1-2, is SQTIHQWPATLVQPVGSPLSLECTVEGTSNPNLYWYRQAAGRGLQLLFYSVGIGQISSEVPQNLSASRPQDRQFILSSKKLLLSDSGFYLCAWSVGGWKRTFGSGTRLTVV.